The TCR beta chain under discussion was sequenced for a study of OX40 agonist ivuxolimab in advanced cancers. Findings of the study overall: CD8+ T cells (on average) carried more expanded clones than CD4+ T cells. Clonal expansion was among the lowest in partial responders at 0.1-3.0 mg/kg, especially CD8+.

V was trimmed by 3 bases and J by 3 bases, leaving 10 bases between them. The germline V gene encodes CDR1 MDHEN and CDR2 SYDVKM. This CDR3 comprises 14 residues. About this clone itself: Its antigen is not identified.

Assay used: immunoSEQ multiplex PCR; TCRdb lists only in-frame clones, some missing. The sample carries around 94,000 clones, 70% to 85% recorded once. The material was CD4+ or CD8+ T cells sorted from blood, obtained in a trial of the OX40 agonist ivuxolimab. The gene calls are TRBV28 and TRBJ2-3; perhaps TRBD2 as D (5 bases). The sequence derives from an adult with an advanced solid tumor such as melanoma, head and neck, liver or kidney cancer. CDR3 protein: CASSFSSLTDTQYF. CDR3 nucleotides: TGTGCCAGCAGTTTTTCTAGCCTAACAGATACGCAGTATTTT.